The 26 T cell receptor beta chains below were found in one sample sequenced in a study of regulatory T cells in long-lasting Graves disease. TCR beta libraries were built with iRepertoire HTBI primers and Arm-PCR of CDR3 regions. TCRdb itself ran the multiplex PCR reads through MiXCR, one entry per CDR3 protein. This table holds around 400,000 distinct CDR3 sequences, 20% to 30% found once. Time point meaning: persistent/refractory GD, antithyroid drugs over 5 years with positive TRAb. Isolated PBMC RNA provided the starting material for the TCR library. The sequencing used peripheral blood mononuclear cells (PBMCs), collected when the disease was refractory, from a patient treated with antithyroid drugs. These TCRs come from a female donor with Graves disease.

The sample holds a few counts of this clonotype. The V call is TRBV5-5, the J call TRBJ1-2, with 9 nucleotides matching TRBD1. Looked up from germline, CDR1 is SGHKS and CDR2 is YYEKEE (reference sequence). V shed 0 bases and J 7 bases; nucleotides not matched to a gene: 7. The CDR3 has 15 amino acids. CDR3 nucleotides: TGTGCCAGCAGCTTGGAACTGGGACAGGGACTTGGCTACACCTTC. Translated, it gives CASSLELGQGLGYTF.

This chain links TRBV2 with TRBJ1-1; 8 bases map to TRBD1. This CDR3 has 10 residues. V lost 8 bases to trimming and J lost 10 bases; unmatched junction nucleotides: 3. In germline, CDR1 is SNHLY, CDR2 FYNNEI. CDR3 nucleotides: TGTGCCAGCGGGACAGGCAGAGCTTTCTTT. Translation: CASGTGRAFF.

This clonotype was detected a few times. The CDR3 nucleotides read TGTGCCAGCAGCTTAACAGAAGGCTACACCTTC. Translated: CASSLTEGYTF. The chain couples TRBV7-9 to TRBJ1-2; the D is unclear. The CDR3 is made up of 11 amino acids. V dropped 2 bases and J dropped 8 bases, with 6 bases sitting between them. Germline loops: CDR1 SEHNR, CDR2 FQNEAQ (reference sequence).

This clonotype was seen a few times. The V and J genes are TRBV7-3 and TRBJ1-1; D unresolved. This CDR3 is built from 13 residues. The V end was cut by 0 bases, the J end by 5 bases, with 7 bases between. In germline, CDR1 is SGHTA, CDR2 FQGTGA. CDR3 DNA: TGTGCCAGCAGCTTAACTACCGAAACTGAAGCTTTCTTT. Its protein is CASSLTTETEAFF. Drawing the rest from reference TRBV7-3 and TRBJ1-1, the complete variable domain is GAGVSQTPSNKVTEKGKYVELRCDPISGHTALYWYRQSLGQGPEFLIYFQGTGAADDSGLPNDRFFAVRPEGSVSTLKIQRTERGDSAVYLCASSLTTETEAFFGQGTRLTVV.

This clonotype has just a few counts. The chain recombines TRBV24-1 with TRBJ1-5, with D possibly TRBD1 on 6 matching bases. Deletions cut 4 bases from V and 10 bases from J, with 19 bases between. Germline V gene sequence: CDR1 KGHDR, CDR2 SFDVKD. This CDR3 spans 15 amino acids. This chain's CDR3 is CATSDLIPQGIPQHF. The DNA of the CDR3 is TGTGCCACCAGTGACCTCATCCCACAGGGAATTCCCCAGCATTTT.

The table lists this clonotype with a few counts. CDR3 bases: TGTGCCAGCAGTTACCGGGGAGACACCGGGGAGCTGTTTTTT. It yields the protein CASSYRGDTGELFF. The chain carries TRBV6-9 and TRBJ2-2; TRBD2 is a possible D gene (5 bases). Germline CDR1 and CDR2: MNHGY and SVAAGI. Trimming cost V 3 bases and J 3 bases, with 8 bases left between them. The CDR3 is 14 residues long.

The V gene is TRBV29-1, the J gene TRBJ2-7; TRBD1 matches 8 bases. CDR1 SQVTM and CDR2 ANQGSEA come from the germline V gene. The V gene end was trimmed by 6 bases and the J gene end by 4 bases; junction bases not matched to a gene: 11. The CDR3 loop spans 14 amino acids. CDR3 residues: CSVKSRTGIYEQYF. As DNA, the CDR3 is TGCAGCGTGAAATCCCGGACAGGGATTTACGAGCAGTACTTC.

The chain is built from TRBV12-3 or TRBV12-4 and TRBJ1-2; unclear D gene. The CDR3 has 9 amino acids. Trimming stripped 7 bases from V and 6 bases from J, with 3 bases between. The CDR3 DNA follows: TGTGCCAGCAATGATGGCTACACCTTC. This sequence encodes CASNDGYTF.

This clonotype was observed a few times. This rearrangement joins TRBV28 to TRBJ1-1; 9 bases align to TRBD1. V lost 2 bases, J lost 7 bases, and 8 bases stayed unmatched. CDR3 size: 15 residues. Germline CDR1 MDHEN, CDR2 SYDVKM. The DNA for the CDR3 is TGTGCCAGCAGTTTACCCACCACAGGGGGCGGTGAAGCTTTCTTT. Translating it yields CASSLPTTGGGEAFF.

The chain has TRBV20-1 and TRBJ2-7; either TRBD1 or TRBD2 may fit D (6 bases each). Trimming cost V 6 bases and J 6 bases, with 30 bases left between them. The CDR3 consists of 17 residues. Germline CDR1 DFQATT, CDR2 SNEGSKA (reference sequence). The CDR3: CSATKLDGSPSGAEQYF. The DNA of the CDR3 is TGCAGTGCGACAAAGCTGGATGGGTCTCCTTCGGGGGCCGAGCAGTACTTC.

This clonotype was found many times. CDR3 DNA: TGTGCCAGCAGTTTGCAGGGGAGCTCCTACGAGCAGTACTTC. It is translated as CASSLQGSSYEQYF. The V and J genes are TRBV7-2 and TRBJ2-7, with D possibly TRBD1 on 6 matching bases. With 6 bases removed from V and 0 bases from J, the gap between germline ends came to 12 bases. CDR1 and CDR2 (germline): SGHTA, FQGNSA. The CDR3 has 14 residues.

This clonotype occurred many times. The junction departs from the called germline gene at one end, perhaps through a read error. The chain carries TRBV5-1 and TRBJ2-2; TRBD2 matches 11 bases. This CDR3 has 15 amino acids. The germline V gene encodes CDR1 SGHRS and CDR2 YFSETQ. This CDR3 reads CASSLSGRDTGELFF. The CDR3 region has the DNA TGTGCCAGCAGTCTTAGCGGGAGGGACACCGGGGAGCTGTTTTTT.

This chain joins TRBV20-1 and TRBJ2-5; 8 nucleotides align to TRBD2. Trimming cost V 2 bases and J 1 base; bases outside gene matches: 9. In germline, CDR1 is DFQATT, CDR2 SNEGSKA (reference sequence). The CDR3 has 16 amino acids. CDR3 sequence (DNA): TGCAGTGCTAGATCCACAAGTAGCGGGACCCAAGAGACCCAGTACTTC. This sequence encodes CSARSTSSGTQETQYF.

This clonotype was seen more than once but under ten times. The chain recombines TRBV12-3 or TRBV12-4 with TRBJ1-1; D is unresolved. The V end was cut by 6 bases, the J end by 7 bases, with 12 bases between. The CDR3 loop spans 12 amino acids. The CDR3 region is CASSPGVVEAFF. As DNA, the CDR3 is TGTGCCAGCAGCCCTGGGGTGGTTGAAGCTTTCTTT.

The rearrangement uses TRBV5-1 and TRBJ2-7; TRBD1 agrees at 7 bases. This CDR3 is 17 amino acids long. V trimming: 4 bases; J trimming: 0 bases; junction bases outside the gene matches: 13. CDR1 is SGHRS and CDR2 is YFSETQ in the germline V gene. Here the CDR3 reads CASSNTLGTVNSYEQYF. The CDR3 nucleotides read TGCGCCAGCAGCAACACTCTCGGGACAGTGAACTCCTACGAGCAGTACTTC.

The CDR3 DNA follows: TGTGCCAGCAGCCCGCGAAACAGGGGCTCTGAAGCTTTCTTT. This codes for CASSPRNRGSEAFF. J is TRBJ1-1 and V is TRBV7-9; 7 bases are a match to TRBD1. Germline V gene sequence: CDR1 SEHNR, CDR2 FQNEAQ (reference sequence). J lost 6 bases, V lost 5 bases, and 9 bases had no gene match. The CDR3 totals 14 residues.

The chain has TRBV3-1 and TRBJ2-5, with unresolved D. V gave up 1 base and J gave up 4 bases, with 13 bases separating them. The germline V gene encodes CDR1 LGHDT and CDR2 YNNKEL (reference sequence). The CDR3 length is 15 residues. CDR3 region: CASSQAARVSETQYF. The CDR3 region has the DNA TGTGCCAGCAGCCAAGCCGCTCGGGTGTCAGAGACCCAGTACTTC.

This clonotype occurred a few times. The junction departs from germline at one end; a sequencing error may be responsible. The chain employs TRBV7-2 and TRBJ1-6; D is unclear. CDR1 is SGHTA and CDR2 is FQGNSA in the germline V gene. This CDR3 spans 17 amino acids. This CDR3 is CASSLAQAGGYRSPLHF. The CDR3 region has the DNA TGTGCCAGCAGCCTAGCCCAAGCAGGCGGGTATCGATCACCCCTCCACTTT.

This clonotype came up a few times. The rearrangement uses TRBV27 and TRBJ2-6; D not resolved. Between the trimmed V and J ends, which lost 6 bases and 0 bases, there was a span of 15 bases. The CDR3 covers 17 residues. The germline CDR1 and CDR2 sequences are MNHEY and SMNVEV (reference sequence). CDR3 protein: CASSRNFYYSGANVLTF. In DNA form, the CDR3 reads TGTGCCAGCAGCCGGAACTTTTACTACTCTGGGGCCAACGTCCTGACTTTC. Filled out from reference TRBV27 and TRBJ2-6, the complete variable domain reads EAQVTQNPRYLITVTGKKLTVTCSQNMNHEYMSWYRQDPGLGLRQIYYSMNVEVTDKGDVPEGYKVSRKEKRNFPLILESPSPNQTSLYFCASSRNFYYSGANVLTFGAGSRLTVL.

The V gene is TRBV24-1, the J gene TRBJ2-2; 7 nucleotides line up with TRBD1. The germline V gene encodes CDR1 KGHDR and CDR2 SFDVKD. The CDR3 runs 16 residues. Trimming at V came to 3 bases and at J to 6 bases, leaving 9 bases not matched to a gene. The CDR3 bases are TGTGCCACCAGTGATGCCCGACAGGGATGGTCCGGGGAGCTGTTTTTT. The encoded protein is CATSDARQGWSGELFF.

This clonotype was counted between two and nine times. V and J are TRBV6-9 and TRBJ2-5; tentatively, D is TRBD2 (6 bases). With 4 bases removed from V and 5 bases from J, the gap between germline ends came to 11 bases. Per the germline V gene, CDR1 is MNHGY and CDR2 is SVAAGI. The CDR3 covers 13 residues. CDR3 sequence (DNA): TGTGCCAGCAGTTTTTTGGGAGGCGAGACCCAGTACTTC. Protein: CASSFLGGETQYF.

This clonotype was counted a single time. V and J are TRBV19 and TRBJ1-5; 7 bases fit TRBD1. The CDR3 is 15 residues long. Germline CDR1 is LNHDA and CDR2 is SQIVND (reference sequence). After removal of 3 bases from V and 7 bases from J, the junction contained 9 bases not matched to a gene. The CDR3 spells CASSMGKTGWQPQHF. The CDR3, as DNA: TGTGCCAGTAGTATGGGGAAGACAGGGTGGCAGCCCCAGCATTTT.

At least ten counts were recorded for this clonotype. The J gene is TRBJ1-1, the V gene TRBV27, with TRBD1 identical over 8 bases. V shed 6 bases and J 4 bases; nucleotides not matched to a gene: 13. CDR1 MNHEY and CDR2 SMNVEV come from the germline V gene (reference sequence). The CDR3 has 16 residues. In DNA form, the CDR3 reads TGTGCCAGCAGCCAACGCCCCGGACAGGGAGGCACTGAAGCTTTCTTT. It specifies CASSQRPGQGGTEAFF.

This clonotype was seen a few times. As DNA, the CDR3 is TGTGCCAGCAGCTCAGACAGGAAGGCTGGCTACACCTTC. Amino acid sequence: CASSSDRKAGYTF. The chain uses TRBV7-3 and TRBJ1-2; D perhaps matches TRBD1 (6 bases). The V gene lost 4 bases and the J gene lost 7 bases, with 13 bases spanning the gap. The V gene's germline CDR1 is SGHTA and CDR2 FQGTGA. This CDR3 is built from 13 residues. Full variable domain (outside the CDR3, taken from reference TRBV7-3 and TRBJ1-2): GAGVSQTPSNKVTEKGKYVELRCDPISGHTALYWYRQSLGQGPEFLIYFQGTGAADDSGLPNDRFFAVRPEGSVSTLKIQRTERGDSAVYLCASSSDRKAGYTFGSGTRLTVV.

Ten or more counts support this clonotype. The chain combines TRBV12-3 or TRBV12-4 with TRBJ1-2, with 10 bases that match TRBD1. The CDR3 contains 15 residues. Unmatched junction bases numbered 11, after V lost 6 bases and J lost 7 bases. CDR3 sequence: CASRVEGTGVFGYTF. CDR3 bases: TGTGCCAGCAGGGTTGAAGGGACAGGGGTCTTTGGCTACACCTTC.

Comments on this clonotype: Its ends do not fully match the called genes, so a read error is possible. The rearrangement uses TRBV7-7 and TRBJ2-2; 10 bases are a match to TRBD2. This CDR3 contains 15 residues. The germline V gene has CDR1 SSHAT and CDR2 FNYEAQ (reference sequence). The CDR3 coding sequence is TGTGCTAGCAGCTGGAGCGGGAGGGGCACCGGGGAGCTGTTTTTT. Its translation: CASSWSGRGTGELFF.